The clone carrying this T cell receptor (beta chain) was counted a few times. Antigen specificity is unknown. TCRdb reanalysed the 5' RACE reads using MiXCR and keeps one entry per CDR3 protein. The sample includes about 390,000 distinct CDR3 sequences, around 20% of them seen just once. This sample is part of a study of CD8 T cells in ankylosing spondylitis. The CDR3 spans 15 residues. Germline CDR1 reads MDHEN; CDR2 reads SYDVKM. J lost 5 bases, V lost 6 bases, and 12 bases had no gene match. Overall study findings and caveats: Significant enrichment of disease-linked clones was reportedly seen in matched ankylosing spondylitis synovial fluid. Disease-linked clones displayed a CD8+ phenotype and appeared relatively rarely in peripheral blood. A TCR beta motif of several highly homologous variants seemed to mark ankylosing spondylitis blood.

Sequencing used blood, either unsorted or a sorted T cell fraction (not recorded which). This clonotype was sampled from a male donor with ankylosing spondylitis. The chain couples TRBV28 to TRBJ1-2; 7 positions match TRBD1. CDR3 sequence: CASRKTGRSGYGYTF. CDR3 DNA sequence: TGTGCCAGCAGAAAGACAGGGCGCTCGGGGTATGGCTACACCTTC.